The 4 T cell receptor beta chains presented below share a single source sample, sequenced in a study of cytotoxic CD8 clonotypes in ibrutinib-treated CLL. The data were produced by immunoSEQ multiplex PCR, yet TCRdb's version contains in-frame clones alone and is incomplete. In the table there are more than 200,000 clones, 70% of which are singletons. Source: PBMCs, taken after 24 months of ibrutinib treatment. These receptors came from a human donor with chronic lymphocytic leukemia.

In its sample, this clone was seen once. The V call is TRBV9, the J call TRBJ1-2; D is unresolved. V gave up 6 bases and J gave up 4 bases, with 16 bases separating them. Per germline, CDR1 SGDLS and CDR2 YYNGEE. The CDR3 has 14 amino acids. Here the CDR3 reads CASNKQPGSYGYTF. CDR3 sequence (DNA): TGTGCCAGCAACAAACAACCGGGCTCCTATGGCTACACCTTC.

V gene TRBV19 combines with J gene TRBJ1-2, with TRBD1 identical over 9 bases. V trimming: 6 bases; J trimming: 2 bases; junction bases outside the gene matches: 4. CDR3 length: 14 residues. Germline CDR1 reads LNHDA; CDR2 reads SQIVND (reference sequence). The CDR3 is CASSGQGLNYGYTF. As DNA, the CDR3 is TGTGCCAGTAGCGGACAGGGGTTGAACTATGGCTACACCTTC.

This clone was detected a few times. The V gene is TRBV4-2, the J gene TRBJ2-1; weak D call: TRBD2 (6 bases). CDR3 length equals 16 residues. CDR1 and CDR2 (germline): LGHNA, YNFKEQ. Trimming stripped 0 bases from V and 2 bases from J, with 11 bases between. CDR3 nucleotides: TGTGCCAGCAGCCAAGATGGGACTGGTCCCTACAATGAGCAGTTCTTC. This encodes CASSQDGTGPYNEQFF.

The chain links TRBV29-1 to TRBJ2-7; 7 nucleotides agree with TRBD1. With 4 bases clipped from V and 3 bases from J, the junction kept 3 bases outside the gene matches. CDR1 and CDR2 from the germline V gene are SQVTM and ANQGSEA. This CDR3 is built from 12 residues. As DNA, the CDR3 is TGCAGCGTTGCGGGACAGATCTACGAGCAGTACTTC. Amino acid sequence: CSVAGQIYEQYF.